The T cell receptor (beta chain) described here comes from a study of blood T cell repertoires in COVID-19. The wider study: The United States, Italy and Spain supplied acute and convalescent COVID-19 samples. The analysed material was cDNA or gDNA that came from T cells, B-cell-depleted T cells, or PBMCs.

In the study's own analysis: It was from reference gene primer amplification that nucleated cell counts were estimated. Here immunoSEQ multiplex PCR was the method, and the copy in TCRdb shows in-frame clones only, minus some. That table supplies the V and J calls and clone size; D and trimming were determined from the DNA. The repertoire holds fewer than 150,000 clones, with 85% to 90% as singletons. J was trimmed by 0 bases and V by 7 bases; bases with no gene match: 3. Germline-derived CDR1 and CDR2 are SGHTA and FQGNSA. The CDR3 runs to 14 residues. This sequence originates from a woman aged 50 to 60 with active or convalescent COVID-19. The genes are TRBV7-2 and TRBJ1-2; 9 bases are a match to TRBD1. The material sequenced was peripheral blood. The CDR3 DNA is TGTGCCAGCACCCGACAGGGGGCTAACTATGGCTACACCTTC. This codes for CASTRQGANYGYTF.